The 28 T cell receptor beta chains listed next were all sequenced from one sample in a study of blood T cells in healthy people across ages. The use of a sample-barcoded 5' primer and a J-beta primer mix characterized a second PCR of roughly 7 to 12 cycles. TCRdb reprocessed the 5' RACE reads via MiXCR and lists one record per CDR3 protein. This table has fewer than 1 million distinct CDR3 sequences, 44% appearing once. Source material: blood. The receptors stem from a man between 60 and 70 years old in good health.

Of note for this clonotype: Given a much more abundant clone one base away, this may be a read error. The rearrangement uses TRBV4-3 and TRBJ2-6; D is unclear. CDR3 length equals 16 residues. The V gene's germline CDR1 is LGHNA and CDR2 YSLEER. CDR3 sequence: CACSHYSISGANVLTF. CDR3 coding DNA: TGCGCCTGCAGCCACTACAGCATCTCTGGGGCCAACGTCCTGACTTTC.

This clonotype was recorded a few times. The chain joins TRBV7-8 to TRBJ2-5; 12 bases are a match to TRBD2. From germline, CDR1 is SGHVS and CDR2 FQNEAQ. CDR3 length: 13 amino acids. Losses at the gene ends were 8 bases for V and 3 bases for J; bases not matched to a gene: 1. The CDR3 coding sequence is TGTGCCAGCGGACTAGCGGGGAAAGAGACCCAGTACTTC. It encodes CASGLAGKETQYF.

The gene calls are TRBV28 and TRBJ1-2; possibly TRBD1 for D (5 bases). In germline, CDR1 is MDHEN, CDR2 SYDVKM. CDR3 length equals 15 residues. Trimming pared 2 bases from V and 7 bases from J, leaving 17 bases between. The CDR3 sequence is CASSLGGGTYSGYTF. The CDR3 DNA follows: TGTGCCAGCAGTTTAGGGGGGGGGACCTATTCTGGCTACACCTTC.

This clonotype came up a few times. This sequence joins TRBV10-3 and TRBJ1-2; 10 nucleotides line up with TRBD1. This CDR3 has 13 residues. CDR1 and CDR2 from the germline V gene are ENHRY and SYGVKD. J was trimmed by 2 bases and V by 10 bases; bases with no gene match: 4. CDR3 region: CATGQGVNYGYTF. The CDR3 DNA is TGTGCCACCGGACAGGGGGTAAACTATGGCTACACCTTC.

About this clonotype: At one of its ends the junction is not consistent with the germline gene, which may arise from a read error. The chain couples TRBV10-3 to TRBJ1-4, with TRBD1 identical over 7 bases. Per the germline V gene, CDR1 is ENHRY and CDR2 is SYGVKD. The CDR3 contains 18 residues. The CDR3 region is CVISESPVTGTANEKLFF. In nucleotides, the CDR3 is TGTGTCATCAGTGAGTCGCCGGTGACAGGGACGGCTAATGAAAAACTGTTTTTT.

V is TRBV20-1 and J is TRBJ2-7; no clear D. The CDR3 consists of 13 residues. From germline, CDR1 is DFQATT and CDR2 SNEGSKA (reference sequence). This CDR3 is CSVKGQLSYEQYF. In nucleotides, the CDR3 is TGCAGCGTAAAGGGCCAGCTGTCCTACGAGCAGTACTTC.

The chain recombines TRBV11-3 with TRBJ2-7, with D perhaps TRBD1 (6 bases). Germline V gene data show CDR1 as SGHNT and CDR2 as YENEEA. Trimming took off 3 bases at V and 7 bases at J, with 19 bases between the two ends. This CDR3 is 15 amino acids long. The CDR3 sequence is CASSFGGQRSHEQYF. In DNA form, the CDR3 reads TGTGCCAGCAGCTTCGGTGGACAGCGGTCCCATGAGCAGTACTTC. The full variable domain, in which reference TRBV11-3 and TRBJ2-7 provide the parts outside the CDR3, is EAGVVQSPRYKIIEKKQPVAFWCNPISGHNTLYWYLQNLGQGPELLIRYENEEAVDDSQLPKDRFSAERLKGVDSTLKIQPAELGDSAVYLCASSFGGQRSHEQYFGPGTRLTVT.

This clonotype showed up just once. The chain carries TRBV4-1 and TRBJ2-5; 9 bases are a match to TRBD2. CDR1 and CDR2 from the germline V gene are MGHRA and YSYEKL. V lost 4 bases to trimming and J lost 0 bases; unmatched junction nucleotides: 9. The CDR3 loop spans 17 amino acids. As DNA, the CDR3 is TGCGCCAGCAGCCGAGATTGGCCTAGCGGGAACCAAGAGACCCAGTACTTC. It yields the protein CASSRDWPSGNQETQYF.

This chain joins TRBV12-5 and TRBJ1-5, with no clear D. V dropped 5 bases and J dropped 7 bases, with 9 bases sitting between them. This CDR3 has 12 amino acids. Germline CDR1 and CDR2: LGHNT and FRNRAP. The CDR3 sequence: CASGHRRQPQHF. As DNA, the CDR3 is TGTGCTAGTGGTCACCGACGGCAGCCCCAGCATTTT.

The rearrangement links TRBV6-5 to TRBJ1-4, with D uncertain. The CDR3 spans 13 residues. The germline V gene encodes CDR1 MNHEY and CDR2 SVGAGI. V lost 2 bases, J lost 5 bases, and 6 bases lay in between. The CDR3 sequence: CASSYGRNEKLFF. CDR3 sequence (DNA): TGTGCCAGCAGTTACGGGAGGAATGAAAAACTGTTTTTT.

This clonotype was observed at least ten times. The chain employs TRBV27 and TRBJ2-7; D is possibly TRBD1 or TRBD2 (6 bases each). This CDR3 is built from 12 residues. The germline V and J ends were trimmed by 7 bases and 6 bases, with 13 bases remaining between them. Per the germline V gene, CDR1 is MNHEY and CDR2 is SMNVEV (reference sequence). CDR3 bases: TGTGCCAGCACGTCGGGGGCCATCGAGCAGTACTTC. It specifies CASTSGAIEQYF.

Here the CDR3 reads CASSPTGTGGAFF. The CDR3 coding sequence is TGTGCCAGCAGTCCTACCGGGACAGGGGGAGCTTTCTTT. The chain employs TRBV11-3 and TRBJ1-1, with 11 bases that match TRBD1. Germline V gives CDR1 SGHNT, CDR2 YENEEA. CDR3 length equals 13 residues. The ends lost 6 bases at V and 10 bases at J; junction bases unmatched: 7.

J is TRBJ2-7 and V is TRBV10-1; D perhaps matches TRBD1 (5 bases). The CDR3 is 14 residues long. Trimming took 4 bases from V and 6 from J, leaving 16 bases between them. The germline V gene encodes CDR1 WNHNN and CDR2 SYGVQD (reference sequence). Written as DNA, the CDR3 is TGCGCCAGCAGTGTGCAGGGAATGTATGGCGAGCAGTACTTC. Its protein product is CASSVQGMYGEQYF.

The chain employs TRBV7-9 and TRBJ2-3, with 12 bases aligning to TRBD2. Looked up from germline, CDR1 is SEHNR and CDR2 is FQNEAQ (reference sequence). The V segment lost 5 bases and the J segment 7 bases; nucleotides outside the gene matches: 7. The CDR3 is 15 residues long. In DNA, the CDR3 is TGTGCCAGCAGCCTCCGGACTAGCGGGGACAATACGCAGTATTTT. It codes for CASSLRTSGDNTQYF. Supplemented by reference TRBV7-9 and TRBJ2-3, the full variable domain reads DTGVSQNPRHKITKRGQNVTFRCDPISEHNRLYWYRQTLGQGPEFLTYFQNEAQLEKSRLLSDRFSAERPKGSFSTLEIQRTEQGDSAMYLCASSLRTSGDNTQYFGPGTRLTVL.

This clonotype has just a few counts. The chain combines TRBV7-2 with TRBJ2-1; 7 bases are shared with TRBD1. Trimming cost V 5 bases and J 7 bases; bases outside gene matches: 14. This CDR3 has 16 amino acids. Germline CDR1 SGHTA, CDR2 FQGNSA. The CDR3 coding sequence is TGTGCCAGCAGCCAGACTAAACAGGGGTTAAGGAATGAGCAGTTCTTC. This encodes CASSQTKQGLRNEQFF.

The chain recombines TRBV2 with TRBJ2-3; weak D call: TRBD1 (6 bases). Germline CDR1 and CDR2: SNHLY and FYNNEI. The CDR3 loop spans 11 amino acids. Deletions cut 8 bases from V and 13 bases from J, with 16 bases between. CDR3 protein: CASGRDTVEYF. The CDR3 DNA follows: TGTGCCAGCGGACGGGACACCGTGGAGTATTTT.

This chain connects TRBV6-1 to TRBJ1-2; maybe TRBD1 (6 bases). The CDR3 consists of 16 residues. V dropped 5 bases and J dropped 2 bases, with 18 bases sitting between them. CDR1 and CDR2 from the germline V gene are MNHNS and SASEGT. As DNA, the CDR3 is TGTGCCAGCAGTACCTTTACTTGGGACAAAAACTATGGCTACACCTTC. This encodes CASSTFTWDKNYGYTF.

Comments on this clonotype: A read error may be the cause here, since a much bigger clone is one base away. The chain couples TRBV20-1 to TRBJ2-5; tentatively, D is TRBD2 (6 bases). The J call may not be correct, given that the DNA end is closer to TRBJ2-7. The CDR3 is made up of 14 amino acids. Germline V gives CDR1 DFQATT, CDR2 SNEGSKA (reference sequence). DNA of the CDR3: TGCAGTGCTCCGCGGGGAGGTCCTCCCTACGAGCAGTACTTC. It codes for CSAPRGGPPYEQYF.

There are a few counts of this clonotype. This chain connects TRBV29-1 to TRBJ1-4; unclear D gene. Germline values: CDR1 SQVTM, CDR2 ANQGSEA. The CDR3 has 14 residues. Trimming took off 3 bases at V and 7 bases at J, with 15 bases between the two ends. The CDR3 reads CSVEIQGSIEKLFF. In DNA, the CDR3 is TGCAGCGTTGAGATCCAAGGGAGCATTGAAAAACTGTTTTTT.

The J gene is TRBJ2-1, the V gene TRBV4-3; no clear D gene. Germline V CDR1 and CDR2: LGHNA, YSLEER. The CDR3 has 13 residues. V lost 1 base and J lost 5, with 6 bases in between. CDR3 sequence reads: CASSQVFDNEQFF. CDR3 coding DNA: TGCGCCAGCAGCCAAGTCTTCGACAATGAGCAGTTCTTC.

The rearrangement joins TRBV5-1 to TRBJ2-7; weak D call: TRBD2 (6 bases). The CDR3 is made up of 16 amino acids. V lost 0 bases and J lost 3, with 16 bases in between. Germline lookup yields CDR1 SGHRS and CDR2 YFSETQ. CDR3 region: CASSLEPGGIFYEQYF. The CDR3 DNA reads TGCGCCAGCAGCTTGGAGCCCGGGGGAATCTTCTACGAGCAGTACTTC.

This clonotype was found a few times. V is TRBV7-9 and J is TRBJ2-3; 9 bases map to TRBD1. The germline CDR1 and CDR2 sequences are SEHNR and FQNEAQ (reference sequence). The CDR3 loop spans 17 amino acids. Trimming removed 2 bases from V and 2 bases from J; junction bases left unmatched: 8. As DNA, the CDR3 is TGTGCCAGCAGCTTAATAGGGACAGGGAGCGCCACAGATACGCAGTATTTT. Amino acid sequence: CASSLIGTGSATDTQYF.

There are many counts of this clonotype. The chain combines TRBV29-1 with TRBJ2-1; a weak D match, TRBD1 (7 bases). From germline, CDR1 is SQVTM and CDR2 ANQGSEA. The CDR3 contains 15 residues. V was shortened by 4 bases and J by 0 bases, with 13 bases between the two germline ends. The CDR3 DNA reads TGCAGCGTTGTAGGAGGGGACAGCTCCTACAATGAGCAGTTCTTC. It yields the protein CSVVGGDSSYNEQFF.

V and J are TRBV9 and TRBJ2-1; maybe TRBD2 (5 bases). CDR1 is SGDLS, CDR2 YYNGEE, per germline. CDR3 length: 16 amino acids. Between the trimmed V and J ends, which lost 3 bases and 1 base, there was a span of 14 bases. For the CDR3, the DNA is TGTGCCAGCAGCGGAGGGAGACGGTCATCCTACAATGAGCAGTTCTTC. It is translated as CASSGGRRSSYNEQFF.

This chain joins TRBV2 and TRBJ2-5; 7 bases line up with TRBD2. Germline V gene lookup returns CDR1 SNHLY and CDR2 FYNNEI. J lost 2 bases, V lost 3 bases, and 6 bases had no gene match. The length of the CDR3 is 15 residues. This CDR3 is CASSDGTTLQETQYF. The CDR3, as DNA: TGTGCCAGCAGTGACGGGACTACACTACAAGAGACCCAGTACTTC.

Here the CDR3 reads CASSLRTSDYNEQYF. The DNA of the CDR3 is TGCGCCAGCAGCCTGAGGACTAGCGACTACAATGAGCAGTACTTC. The chain joins TRBV4-1 to TRBJ2-1, with 9 bases identical to TRBD2. The end of the DNA is better explained by TRBJ2-7, so the J call may be wrong. CDR3 length: 15 residues. Per the germline V gene, CDR1 is MGHRA and CDR2 is YSYEKL.

The gene calls are TRBV29-1 and TRBJ1-2; a possible D gene is TRBD1 (6 bases). The CDR3 runs to 14 residues. Between the trimmed V and J ends, which lost 1 base and 7 bases, there was a span of 16 bases. Germline CDR1 reads SQVTM; CDR2 reads ANQGSEA. The CDR3 DNA reads TGCAGCGTTGAAGTAACGAGGCAGGGGTTTGGCTACACCTTC. Amino acid sequence: CSVEVTRQGFGYTF.

Notes on this clonotype: The junction differs from germline at one of its ends, possibly a read error. The chain joins TRBV7-7 to TRBJ2-1; 8 nucleotides agree with TRBD1. The CDR3 spans 13 residues. Per the germline V gene, CDR1 is SSHAT and CDR2 is FNYEAQ (reference sequence). CDR3 nucleotides: TGTGCTAGCAGCCCGGGACAGGTGGGAGAGCAGTTCTTC. The encoded protein is CASSPGQVGEQFF.